Described below is a single TCR beta chain sequence and its context. Its specificity is not known. This entry is derived from a study of cytomegalovirus exposure and HLA in healthy donors. Findings and caveats of the study: Cytomegalovirus status was reportedly diagnosed by the classifier with high specificity and sensitivity. Subsequent analysis of the approximately 130 validation repertoires found a tendency for first-cohort TCR clusters to co-occur.

The CDR3 length is 14 residues. The germline V gene encodes CDR1 SGHRS and CDR2 YFSETQ. V lost 0 bases, J lost 4 bases, and 10 bases lay in between. This table comes from immunoSEQ multiplex PCR, and its TCRdb copy is limited to in-frame clones, with some not included. The table has about 360,000 clones, about nine tenths seen once; the top ten hold 0.8% to 0.85%. Sequencing was carried out using PBMCs. V is TRBV5-1 and J is TRBJ1-2; D may be TRBD1 (5 bases). The TCR originated in a woman aged 18-35 years in good health and CMV-seronegative. CDR3 in DNA: TGCGCCAGCAGCTTGGAAGGACACCGCTATGGCTACACCTTC. As protein: CASSLEGHRYGYTF.